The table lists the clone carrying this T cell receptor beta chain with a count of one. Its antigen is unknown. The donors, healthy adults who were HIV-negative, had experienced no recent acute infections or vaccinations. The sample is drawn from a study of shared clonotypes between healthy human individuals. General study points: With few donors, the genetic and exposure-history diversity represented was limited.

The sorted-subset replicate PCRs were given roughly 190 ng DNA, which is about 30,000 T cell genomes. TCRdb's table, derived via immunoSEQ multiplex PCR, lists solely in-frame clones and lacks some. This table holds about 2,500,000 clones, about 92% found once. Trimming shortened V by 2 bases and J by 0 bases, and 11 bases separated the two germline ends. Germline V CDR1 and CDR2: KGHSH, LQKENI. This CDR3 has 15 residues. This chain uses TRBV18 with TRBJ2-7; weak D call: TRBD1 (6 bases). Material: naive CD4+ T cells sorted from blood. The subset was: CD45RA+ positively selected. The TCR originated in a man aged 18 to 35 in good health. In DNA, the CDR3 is TGTGCCAGCTCACCAACCGGACAGCCCTCCTACGAGCAGTACTTC. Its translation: CASSPTGQPSYEQYF. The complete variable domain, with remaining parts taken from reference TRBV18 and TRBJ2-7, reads NAGVMQNPRHLVRRRGQEARLRCSPMKGHSHVYWYRQLPEEGLKFMVYLQKENIIDESGMPKERFSAEFPKEGPSILRIQQVVRGDSAAYFCASSPTGQPSYEQYFGPGTRLTVT.